This entry lists 11 T cell receptor beta chains sequenced from one sample in a study of blood T cells in healthy people across ages. Through a sample-barcoded 5' primer and a J-beta primer mix, a second PCR was run for roughly 7 to 11 cycles. TCRdb independently ran MiXCR on the 5' RACE reads; one entry per CDR3 protein. The table records roughly 1.5 million distinct CDR3 sequences, around 40% of them present only once. Material for sequencing was blood. These receptors originate from a woman under 30 in good health.

The chain joins TRBV20-1 to TRBJ2-7; 8 nucleotides agree with TRBD2. Germline V lookup: CDR1 DFQATT, CDR2 SNEGSKA (reference sequence). The V segment lost 0 bases and the J segment 6 bases; nucleotides outside the gene matches: 10. The CDR3 covers 15 residues. The CDR3 region is CSARDRSGSLLEQYF. As DNA, the CDR3 is TGCAGTGCTAGAGACAGGAGCGGGAGCCTTCTCGAGCAGTACTTC.

The CDR3: CASRPTSGAYNEQYF. The CDR3 nucleotides are TGTGCCAGCAGGCCGACTAGCGGGGCTTACAATGAGCAGTACTTC. The chain has TRBV12-3 or TRBV12-4 and TRBJ2-1; 11 bases line up with TRBD2. The DNA matches TRBJ2-7 better at its end, which makes the J call doubtful. This CDR3 is 15 amino acids long.

This chain links TRBV20-1 with TRBJ2-1, with 7 bases lining up with TRBD2. The V segment lost 3 bases and the J segment 2 bases; nucleotides outside the gene matches: 7. Germline-derived CDR1 and CDR2 are DFQATT and SNEGSKA (reference sequence). This CDR3 contains 15 residues. The CDR3 spells CSARALAGAYNEQFF. The CDR3, as DNA: TGCAGTGCTAGGGCCCTGGCGGGAGCCTACAATGAGCAGTTCTTC.

The chain is built from TRBV25-1 and TRBJ2-7, with D perhaps TRBD1 (6 bases). Germline CDR1 reads MGHDK; CDR2 reads SYGVNS. There are 13 residues in the CDR3. V was cut by 8 bases and J by 3 bases, with 14 bases left in between. DNA of the CDR3: TGTGCCAGCGGTCCCCTCAGGGGCTACGAGCAGTACTTC. Residues: CASGPLRGYEQYF.

The CDR3 sequence is CASSFPGGFSPLHF. DNA of the CDR3: TGTGCCAGCAGCTTCCCGGGGGGCTTTTCGCCCCTCCACTTT. The rearrangement uses TRBV12-3 or TRBV12-4 and TRBJ1-6, with a possible D match to TRBD1 (6 bases). V was clipped by 6 bases and J by 13 bases, with 19 bases between them. The CDR3 runs to 14 residues.

J is TRBJ1-1 and V is TRBV2, with TRBD1 as a possible D gene (6 bases). CDR3 length: 17 residues. V lost 8 bases to trimming and J lost 4 bases, with 26 bases between them. Germline lookup yields CDR1 SNHLY and CDR2 FYNNEI. The chain's CDR3 is CASRGGRGPGAGTEAFF. CDR3 DNA sequence: TGTGCCAGCCGGGGGGGCCGGGGCCCTGGGGCTGGCACTGAAGCTTTCTTT.

In nucleotides, the CDR3 is TGTGCCAGCAGTCCTAGCGGGAGGCTCTCGAGGTCCTACAATGAGCAGTTCTTC. Translated, it gives CASSPSGRLSRSYNEQFF. The genes are TRBV27 and TRBJ2-1; 11 bases align to TRBD2. The CDR3 is 18 residues long. V shed 5 bases, J shed 1 base, and the junction held 10 bases outside the gene matches. The germline V gene encodes CDR1 MNHEY and CDR2 SMNVEV (reference sequence).

The chain links TRBV4-1 to TRBJ1-2, with D unresolved. CDR3 length equals 15 residues. Germline CDR1 MGHRA, CDR2 YSYEKL. V was cut by 0 bases and J by 3 bases, with 11 bases left in between. As DNA, the CDR3 is TGCGCCAGCAGCCAAGATCACCTCAAGGACTATGGCTACACCTTC. It yields the protein CASSQDHLKDYGYTF.

The gene calls are TRBV28 and TRBJ2-7, with 9 bases that match TRBD1. Trimming at V came to 9 bases and at J to 0 bases, leaving 18 bases not matched to a gene. CDR3 size: 18 residues. Looked up from germline, CDR1 is MDHEN and CDR2 is SYDVKM. Written as DNA, the CDR3 is TGTGCCAGTGGAGACAGGGGGGATTACTCCCCGTTCTCCTACGAGCAGTACTTC. Residues: CASGDRGDYSPFSYEQYF.

Comments on this clonotype: A much larger clone lies one base from this, so it may be a read error. This chain connects TRBV4-1 to TRBJ2-1, with D tentatively TRBD1 or TRBD2 (5 bases each). CDR1 MGHRA and CDR2 YSYEKL come from the germline V gene. The CDR3 has 16 amino acids. Between the trimmed V and J ends, which lost 4 bases and 4 bases, there was a span of 17 bases. The CDR3 protein is CASSRVLGTTYNEQFF. CDR3 DNA: TGCGCCAGCAGCCGAGTACTAGGGACGACTTACAATGAGCAGTTCTTC.

The rearrangement links TRBV5-1 to TRBJ2-1, with 8 bases lining up with TRBD2. J lost 6 bases, V lost 3 bases, and 11 bases had no gene match. Germline-derived CDR1 and CDR2 are SGHRS and YFSETQ. The CDR3 contains 16 residues. CDR3 in amino acids: CASSSFTSGGRNEQFF. The CDR3 DNA follows: TGCGCCAGCAGCTCGTTTACTAGCGGAGGGCGCAATGAGCAGTTCTTC.